This T cell receptor beta chain was found in a study of T cell responses to AZD1222 COVID-19 vaccine. Whole-study findings and limits: Only after the peak T cell response were repertoires sampled. Reportedly, nearly half the spike-specific TCRs target unmutated variant regions. Donors were largely white British and mainly female; clonal diversity was possibly underestimated. Vaccine-related CD4 TCRs covered spike, predominating at 160-218 and 743-854.

Clones were read by immunoSEQ multiplex PCR, and TCRdb kept only the in-frame ones, dropping some. The table shows 85,000 to 90,000 clones, with 89% occurring only once. This clone was seen a single time. Its specificity is unknown. Trimming removed 4 bases from V and 1 base from J, with 13 bases in between. Germline CDR1 is SGHTA and CDR2 is FQGNSA. The CDR3 is 15 amino acids. The specimen comprised peripheral blood, sampled on day 0 of AZD1222 vaccination. The chain combines TRBV7-2 with TRBJ1-1, with D possibly being TRBD1 (6 bases). This TCR was recovered from an adult in good health. The CDR3, as DNA: TGTGCCAGCAGCTCCCAGGGGCTCGGGAACACTGAAGCTTTCTTT. This gives the protein CASSSQGLGNTEAFF.